This T cell receptor beta chain was captured in a study of T-cell memory formation after mild COVID-19. Study-level background: Largely, TCR clusters stayed within a single donor. Points from the study as a whole: Contracting clones from day 15 to 85 showed balanced CD4/CD8; later expanders favored CD4+. Some clones that responded turned up in pre-infection memory, which suggests that cross-reactive memory joined in.

This CDR3 has 10 amino acids. The germline CDR1 and CDR2 sequences are SNHLY and FYNNEI. Between the trimmed V and J ends, which lost 6 bases and 2 bases, there was a span of 1 base. TCR alpha and TCR beta cDNA libraries carrying sample barcodes and UMIs came from 5'RACE with constant-segment primers. From the 5' RACE reads, TCRdb called clonotypes with MiXCR, one entry per CDR3 protein. Of 400,000 or so distinct CDR3 sequences listed, roughly 20% are singletons. This clonotype has a handful of counts. Its antigen is currently unknown. Source material: PBMCs or a T cell subset sorted from them (not recorded which). This receptor was taken from an adult woman who had mild COVID-19 (a few samples of this study predate the infection). Cell type and time point are not known. The chain combines TRBV2 with TRBJ1-1; no firm D call. CDR3 nucleotide sequence: TGTGCCAGCAGAAACACTGAAGCTTTCTTT. Residues: CASRNTEAFF.